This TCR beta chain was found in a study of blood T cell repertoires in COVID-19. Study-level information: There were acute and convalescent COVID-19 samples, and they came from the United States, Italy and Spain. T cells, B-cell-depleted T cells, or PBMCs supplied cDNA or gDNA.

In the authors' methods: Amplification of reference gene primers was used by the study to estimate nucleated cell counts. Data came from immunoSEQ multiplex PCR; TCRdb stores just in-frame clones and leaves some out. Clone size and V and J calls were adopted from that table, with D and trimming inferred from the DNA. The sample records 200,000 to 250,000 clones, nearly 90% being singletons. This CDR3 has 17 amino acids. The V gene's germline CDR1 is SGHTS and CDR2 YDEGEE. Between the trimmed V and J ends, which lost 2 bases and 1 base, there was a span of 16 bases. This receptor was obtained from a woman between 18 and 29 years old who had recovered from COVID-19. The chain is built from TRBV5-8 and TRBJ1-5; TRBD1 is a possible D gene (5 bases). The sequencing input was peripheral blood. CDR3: CASSFYPRVGSNQPQHF. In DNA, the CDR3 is TGTGCCAGCAGCTTTTACCCCAGGGTCGGGAGCAATCAGCCCCAGCATTTT.